This T cell receptor beta chain originates from a study of T-cell reconstitution after alpha-beta-depleted transplantation in children (dated by TCRdb to the mid-2010s). Regarding the complete study: The study quantitatively tracked T-cell immune reconstitution after TCRalphabeta/CD19-depleted allogeneic hematopoietic cell transplantation in children using TCR repertoire profiling.

The method behind the library was PCR. The sample was run on an Illumina HiSeq 2500. Molecular barcoding was employed in the preparation of TCR libraries, with unique molecular identifiers being used to normalize TCRbeta repertoire quantification. TCRdb reprocessed the public reads (quality trimming at Q25 with fastp, clone calling with MiXCR) and kept in-frame beta chains. All rows with the same CDR3 protein become a single entry with the most common DNA and genes. The sample table lists more than 150,000 distinct CDR3 sequences, approximately 7% of them with a count of one. The ten largest clones capture roughly 3% of the sample. A remark on this clonotype: Its antigen is not yet known. No base quality values were provided; no much bigger clone lies one nucleotide off.

Sample: PBMCs from the stem cell graft donor, taken from the stem cell graft. This clonotype was obtained from a human donor who donated a stem cell graft to a child with Wiskott-Aldrich syndrome.

The CDR3 region reads CASSQGLAGWYEQYF. The bases are TGTGCCAGCAGCCAAGGGCTAGCGGGGTGGTACGAGCAGTACTTC. In this chain, TRBV3-1 is recombined with TRBJ2-7, with 9 bases aligning to TRBD2. From the cysteine up to the phenylalanine, the CDR3 has a length of 15 residues. This entry keeps only the CDR3 DNA: 45 bases, framed from base 1. After removal of 1 base from V and 4 bases from J, the junction retains 5 bases not matched to a gene. From a lookup of the germline V gene (reference sequence), CDR1 and CDR2 are LGHDT and YNNKEL.